This T cell receptor beta chain was found in a study of T cells in Graves' hyperthyroidism and ophthalmopathy. There were TCR beta CDR3 regions amplified from RNA transcripts. HTBI primers drove first-round RT-PCR of the TCR CDR3. TCRdb reprocessed the multiplex PCR reads with MiXCR, giving one entry per CDR3 protein. The table has roughly 700,000 distinct CDR3 sequences, 11% to 15% seen once. The study, taken as a whole, reports: Separating ophthalmopathy from stable hyperthyroidism was achieved by a 13 V-J model. Blood also held most thyroid clonotypes expanded beyond 0.001.

The V gene's germline CDR1 is SGHNT and CDR2 YYREEE (reference sequence). Trimming shortened V by 0 bases and J by 4 bases, and 10 bases separated the two germline ends. The CDR3 loop spans 14 amino acids. This clonotype occurred a few times. As yet, its antigen is unknown. Sequenced: blood. The TCR originated in a woman in her late teens or twenties with Graves' hyperthyroidism. This chain links TRBV5-4 with TRBJ1-2; the D is unclear. The CDR3 coding sequence is TGTGCCAGCAGCTTGGATTCTGCCCCCTATGGCTACACCTTC. It yields the protein CASSLDSAPYGYTF.